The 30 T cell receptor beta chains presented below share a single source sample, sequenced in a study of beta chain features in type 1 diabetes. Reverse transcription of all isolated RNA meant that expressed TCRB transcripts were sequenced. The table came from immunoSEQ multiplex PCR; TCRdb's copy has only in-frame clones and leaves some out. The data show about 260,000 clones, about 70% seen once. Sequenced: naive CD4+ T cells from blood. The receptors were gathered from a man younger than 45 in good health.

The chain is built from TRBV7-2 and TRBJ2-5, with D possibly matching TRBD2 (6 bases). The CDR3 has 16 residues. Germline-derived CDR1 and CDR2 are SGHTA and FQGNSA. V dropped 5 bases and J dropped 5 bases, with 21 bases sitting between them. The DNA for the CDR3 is TGTGCCAGCAGCGGGGGGAGTTGGTATTCCAGGGAGACCCAGTACTTC. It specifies CASSGGSWYSRETQYF.

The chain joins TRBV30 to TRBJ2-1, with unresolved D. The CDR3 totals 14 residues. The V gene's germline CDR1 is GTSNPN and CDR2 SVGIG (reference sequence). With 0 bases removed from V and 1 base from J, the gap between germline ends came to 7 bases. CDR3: CAWSVASSYNEQFF. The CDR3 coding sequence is TGTGCCTGGAGTGTAGCCAGTTCCTACAATGAGCAGTTCTTC.

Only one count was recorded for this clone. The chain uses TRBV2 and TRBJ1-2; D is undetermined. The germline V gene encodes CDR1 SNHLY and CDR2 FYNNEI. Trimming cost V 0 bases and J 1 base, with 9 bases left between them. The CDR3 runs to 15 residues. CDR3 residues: CASSEAGSGNYGYTF. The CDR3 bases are TGTGCCAGCAGTGAAGCAGGCAGTGGTAACTATGGCTACACCTTC.

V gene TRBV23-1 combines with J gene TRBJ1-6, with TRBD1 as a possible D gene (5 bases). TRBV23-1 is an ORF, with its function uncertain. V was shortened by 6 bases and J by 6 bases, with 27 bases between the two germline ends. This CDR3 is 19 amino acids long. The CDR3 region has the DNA TGCGCCAGCAGATTAGAACCCCCAGCGGCGGGACTCCTTAATTCACCCCTCCACTTT. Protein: CASRLEPPAAGLLNSPLHF.

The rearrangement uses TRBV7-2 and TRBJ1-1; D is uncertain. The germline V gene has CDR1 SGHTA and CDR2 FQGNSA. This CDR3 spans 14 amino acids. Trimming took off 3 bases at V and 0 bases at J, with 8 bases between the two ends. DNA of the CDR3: TGTGCCAGCAGCTTTCTGGGCGTGAACACTGAAGCTTTCTTT. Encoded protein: CASSFLGVNTEAFF.

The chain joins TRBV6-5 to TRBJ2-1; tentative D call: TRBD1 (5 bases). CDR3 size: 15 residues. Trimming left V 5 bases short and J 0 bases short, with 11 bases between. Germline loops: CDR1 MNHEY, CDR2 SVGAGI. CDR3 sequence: CASSKPTASYNEQFF. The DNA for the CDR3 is TGTGCCAGCAGTAAACCGACAGCCTCCTACAATGAGCAGTTCTTC.

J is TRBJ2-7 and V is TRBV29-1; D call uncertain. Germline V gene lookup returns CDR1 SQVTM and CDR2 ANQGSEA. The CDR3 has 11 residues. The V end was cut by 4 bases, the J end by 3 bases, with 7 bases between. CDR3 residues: CSVVHSYEQYF. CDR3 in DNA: TGCAGCGTTGTGCACAGCTACGAGCAGTACTTC.

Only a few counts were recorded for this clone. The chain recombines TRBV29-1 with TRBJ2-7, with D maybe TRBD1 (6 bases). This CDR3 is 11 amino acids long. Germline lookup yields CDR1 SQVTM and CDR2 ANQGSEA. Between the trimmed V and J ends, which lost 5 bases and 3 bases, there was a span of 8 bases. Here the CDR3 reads CSVFRGYEQYF. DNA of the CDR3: TGCAGCGTTTTCAGGGGCTACGAGCAGTACTTC.

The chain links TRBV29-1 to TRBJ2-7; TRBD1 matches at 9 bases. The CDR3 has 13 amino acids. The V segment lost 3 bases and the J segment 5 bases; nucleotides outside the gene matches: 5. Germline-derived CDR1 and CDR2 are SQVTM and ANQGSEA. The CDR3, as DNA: TGCAGCGTTGAGCAGGGGACAGGGAACGAGCAGTACTTC. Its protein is CSVEQGTGNEQYF.

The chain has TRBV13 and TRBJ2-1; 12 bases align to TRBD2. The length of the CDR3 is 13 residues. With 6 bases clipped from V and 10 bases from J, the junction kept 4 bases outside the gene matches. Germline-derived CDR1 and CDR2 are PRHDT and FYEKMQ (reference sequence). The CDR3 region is CASSGLAGLEQFF. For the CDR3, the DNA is TGTGCCAGCAGTGGACTAGCGGGACTCGAGCAGTTCTTC.

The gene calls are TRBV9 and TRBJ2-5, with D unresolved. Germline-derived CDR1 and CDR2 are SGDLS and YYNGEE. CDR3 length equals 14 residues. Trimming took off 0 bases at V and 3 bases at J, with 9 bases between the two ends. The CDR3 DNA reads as TGTGCCAGCAGCGTAGGACCCACTGAAGAGACCCAGTACTTC. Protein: CASSVGPTEETQYF.

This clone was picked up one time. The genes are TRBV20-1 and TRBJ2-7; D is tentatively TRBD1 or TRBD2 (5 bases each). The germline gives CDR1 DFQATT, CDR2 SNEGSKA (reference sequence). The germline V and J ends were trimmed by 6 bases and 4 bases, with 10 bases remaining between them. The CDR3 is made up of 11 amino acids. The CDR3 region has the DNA TGCAGTGCCGGGGACCATTACGAGCAGTACTTC. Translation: CSAGDHYEQYF.

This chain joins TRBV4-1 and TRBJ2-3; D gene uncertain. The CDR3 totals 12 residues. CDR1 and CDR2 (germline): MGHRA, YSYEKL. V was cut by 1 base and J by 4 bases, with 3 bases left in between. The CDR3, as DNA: TGCGCCAGCAGCCAAGTTTCAGATACGCAGTATTTT. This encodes CASSQVSDTQYF.

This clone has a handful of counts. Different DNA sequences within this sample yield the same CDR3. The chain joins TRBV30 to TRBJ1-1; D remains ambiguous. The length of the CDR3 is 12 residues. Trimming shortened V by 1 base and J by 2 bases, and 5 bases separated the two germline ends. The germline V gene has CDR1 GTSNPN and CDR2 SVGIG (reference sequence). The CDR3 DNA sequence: TGTGCCTGGAGTGACAAAAACACTGAAGCTTTCTTT. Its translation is CAWSDKNTEAFF.

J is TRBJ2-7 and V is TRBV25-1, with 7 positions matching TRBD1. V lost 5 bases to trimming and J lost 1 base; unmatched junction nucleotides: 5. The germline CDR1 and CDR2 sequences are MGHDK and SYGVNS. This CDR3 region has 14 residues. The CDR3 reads CASSRQGGSYEQYF. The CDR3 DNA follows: TGTGCCAGCAGTCGACAGGGTGGATCCTACGAGCAGTACTTC.

CDR3 sequence reads: CSVRGINSGANVLTF. The CDR3 DNA reads TGCAGCGTTCGCGGGATCAACTCTGGGGCCAACGTCCTGACTTTC. The V and J genes are TRBV29-1 and TRBJ2-6; a possible D gene is TRBD2 (6 bases). Per germline, CDR1 SQVTM and CDR2 ANQGSEA. CDR3 length equals 15 residues. Trimming took 5 bases from V and 0 from J, leaving 11 bases between them.

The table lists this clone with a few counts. The CDR3 bases are TGCAGCGTTGAAGATTGGCTAGCGGGAGGAGGGGAGCAGTACTTC. This gives the protein CSVEDWLAGGGEQYF. V and J are TRBV29-1 and TRBJ2-7; 11 nucleotides line up with TRBD2. The CDR3 has 15 amino acids. Germline CDR1 is SQVTM and CDR2 is ANQGSEA. The junction had 8 bases not matched to a gene; V was cut back by 0 bases and J by 7 bases.

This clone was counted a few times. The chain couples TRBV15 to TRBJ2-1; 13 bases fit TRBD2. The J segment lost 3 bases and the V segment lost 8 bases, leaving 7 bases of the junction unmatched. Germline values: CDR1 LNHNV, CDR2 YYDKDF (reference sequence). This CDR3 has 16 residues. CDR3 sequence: CATAATSGGDYNEQFF. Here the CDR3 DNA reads TGTGCCACCGCCGCCACTAGCGGGGGGGACTACAATGAGCAGTTCTTC.

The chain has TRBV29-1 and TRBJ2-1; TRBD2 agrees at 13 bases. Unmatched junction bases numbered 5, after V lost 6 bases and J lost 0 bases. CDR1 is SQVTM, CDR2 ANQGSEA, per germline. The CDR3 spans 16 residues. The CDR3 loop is CSVGTSGVRSYNEQFF. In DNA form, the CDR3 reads TGCAGCGTAGGGACTAGCGGGGTCCGCTCCTACAATGAGCAGTTCTTC.

CDR3 loop: CASSPKVKQFF. As DNA, the CDR3 is TGTGCCAGCAGCCCCAAGGTTAAGCAGTTCTTC. The rearrangement joins TRBV13 to TRBJ2-1; no firm D call. Germline lookup yields CDR1 PRHDT and CDR2 FYEKMQ (reference sequence). V shed 5 bases and J shed 11 bases, with 10 bases lying between them. This CDR3 is 11 amino acids long. Full variable domain (outside the CDR3, taken from reference TRBV13 and TRBJ2-1): AAGVIQSPRHLIKEKRETATLKCYPIPRHDTVYWYQQGPGQDPQFLISFYEKMQSDKGSIPDRFSAQQFSDYHSELNMSSLELGDSALYFCASSPKVKQFFGPGTRLTVL.

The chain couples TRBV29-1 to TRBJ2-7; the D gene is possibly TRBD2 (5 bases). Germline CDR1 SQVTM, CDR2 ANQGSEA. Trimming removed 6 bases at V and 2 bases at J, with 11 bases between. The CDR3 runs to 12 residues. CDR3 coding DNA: TGCAGCGTAAGGCTAGCTGCCTACGAGCAGTACTTC. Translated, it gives CSVRLAAYEQYF.

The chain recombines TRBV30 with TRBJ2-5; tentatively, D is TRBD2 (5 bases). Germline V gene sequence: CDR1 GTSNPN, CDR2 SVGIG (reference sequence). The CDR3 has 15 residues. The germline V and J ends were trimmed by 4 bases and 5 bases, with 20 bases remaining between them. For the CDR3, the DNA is TGTGCCTGGACACCTAGAAGCGGCCCGGGGGAGACCCAGTACTTC. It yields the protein CAWTPRSGPGETQYF.

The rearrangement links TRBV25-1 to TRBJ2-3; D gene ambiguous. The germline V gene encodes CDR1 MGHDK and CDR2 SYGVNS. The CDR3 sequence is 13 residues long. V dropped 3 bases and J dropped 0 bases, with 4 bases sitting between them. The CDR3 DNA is TGTGCCAGCAGTGATAGTAGCACAGATACGCAGTATTTT. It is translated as CASSDSSTDTQYF.

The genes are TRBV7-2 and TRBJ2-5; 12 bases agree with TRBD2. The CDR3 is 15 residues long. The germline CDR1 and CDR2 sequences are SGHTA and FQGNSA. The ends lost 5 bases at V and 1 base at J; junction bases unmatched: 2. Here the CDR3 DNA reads TGTGCCAGCAGCGGACTAGCGGGAAGCCAAGAGACCCAGTACTTC. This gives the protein CASSGLAGSQETQYF.

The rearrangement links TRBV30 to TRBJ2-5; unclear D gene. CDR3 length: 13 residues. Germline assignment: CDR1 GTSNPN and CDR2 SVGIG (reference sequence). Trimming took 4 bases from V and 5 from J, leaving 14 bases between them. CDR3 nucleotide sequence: TGTGCCTGGAATCCGAGATTTCGGGAGACCCAGTACTTC. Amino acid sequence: CAWNPRFRETQYF.

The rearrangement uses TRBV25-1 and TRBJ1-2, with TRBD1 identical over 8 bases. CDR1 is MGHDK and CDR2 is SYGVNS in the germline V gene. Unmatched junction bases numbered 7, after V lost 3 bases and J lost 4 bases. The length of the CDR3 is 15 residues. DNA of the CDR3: TGTGCCAGCAGTGACCACCGGGACAGGCTCTATGGCTACACCTTC. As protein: CASSDHRDRLYGYTF.

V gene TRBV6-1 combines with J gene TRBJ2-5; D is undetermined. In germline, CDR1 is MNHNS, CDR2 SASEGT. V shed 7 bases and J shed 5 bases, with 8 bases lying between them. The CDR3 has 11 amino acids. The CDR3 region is CASTMEETQYF. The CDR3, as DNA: TGTGCCAGCACCATGGAGGAGACCCAGTACTTC.

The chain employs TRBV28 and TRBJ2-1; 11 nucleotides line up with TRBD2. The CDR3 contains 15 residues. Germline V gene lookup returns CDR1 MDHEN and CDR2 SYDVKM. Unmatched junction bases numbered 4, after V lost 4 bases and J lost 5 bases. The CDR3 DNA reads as TGTGCCAGCAGTTCCCCGACTAGCGGGAACAATGAGCAGTTCTTC. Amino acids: CASSSPTSGNNEQFF.

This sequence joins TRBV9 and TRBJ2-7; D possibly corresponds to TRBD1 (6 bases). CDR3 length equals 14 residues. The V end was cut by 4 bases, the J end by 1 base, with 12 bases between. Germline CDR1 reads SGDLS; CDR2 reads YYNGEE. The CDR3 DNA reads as TGTGCCAGCAGCCTGGGACAAGGGTCCTACGAGCAGTACTTC. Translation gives CASSLGQGSYEQYF.

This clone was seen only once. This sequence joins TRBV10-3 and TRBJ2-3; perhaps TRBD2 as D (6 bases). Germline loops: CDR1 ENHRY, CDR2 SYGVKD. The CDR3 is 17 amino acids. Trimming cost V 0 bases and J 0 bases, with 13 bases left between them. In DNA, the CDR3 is TGTGCCATCAGTGAGTCAAAAAGCGGGTTCAGCACAGATACGCAGTATTTT. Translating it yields CAISESKSGFSTDTQYF.